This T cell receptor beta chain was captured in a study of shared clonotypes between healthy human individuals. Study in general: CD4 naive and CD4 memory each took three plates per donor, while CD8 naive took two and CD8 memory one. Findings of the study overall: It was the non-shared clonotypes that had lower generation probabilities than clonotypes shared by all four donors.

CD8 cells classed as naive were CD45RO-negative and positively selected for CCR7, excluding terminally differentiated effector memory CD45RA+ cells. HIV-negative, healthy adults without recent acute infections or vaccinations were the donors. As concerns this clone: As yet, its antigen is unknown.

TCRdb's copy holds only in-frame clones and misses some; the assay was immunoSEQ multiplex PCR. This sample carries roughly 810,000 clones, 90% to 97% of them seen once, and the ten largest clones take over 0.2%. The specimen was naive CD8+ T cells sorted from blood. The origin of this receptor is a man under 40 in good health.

The CDR3 coding sequence is TGTGCCAGCAGCTCGTTAGGGGGCTACACTGAAGCTTTCTTT. It yields the protein CASSSLGGYTEAFF. The chain uses TRBV11-2 and TRBJ1-1; 7 bases agree with TRBD1. There are 14 residues in the CDR3. Germline trimming cut 4 bases from V and 3 bases from J; bases unmatched to any gene: 5. Per germline, CDR1 SGHAT and CDR2 FQNNGV.